The T cell receptor beta chain under discussion was sequenced for a study of T cells in Graves' hyperthyroidism and ophthalmopathy. RNA transcripts provided the source from which TCR beta CDR3 regions were amplified. The study used the HTBI primer set for a first-round RT-PCR of the TCR CDR3. In TCRdb, the multiplex PCR reads were re-called with MiXCR into one record per CDR3 protein. This table has 600,000 or so distinct CDR3 sequences, around 16% appearing once. Per the germline V gene, CDR1 is DFQATT and CDR2 is SNEGSKA (reference sequence). The V gene end was trimmed by 5 bases and the J gene end by 5 bases; junction bases not matched to a gene: 4. CDR3 length: 13 residues.

Sequenced material: blood. This sequence was found in a woman aged 25 to 39 with Graves' hyperthyroidism. The chain is built from TRBV20-1 and TRBJ2-1; TRBD2 matches at 9 bases. The DNA of the CDR3 is TGCAGTGCTCCTAGCGGGGTTCACAATGAGCAGTTCTTC. Its protein product is CSAPSGVHNEQFF.